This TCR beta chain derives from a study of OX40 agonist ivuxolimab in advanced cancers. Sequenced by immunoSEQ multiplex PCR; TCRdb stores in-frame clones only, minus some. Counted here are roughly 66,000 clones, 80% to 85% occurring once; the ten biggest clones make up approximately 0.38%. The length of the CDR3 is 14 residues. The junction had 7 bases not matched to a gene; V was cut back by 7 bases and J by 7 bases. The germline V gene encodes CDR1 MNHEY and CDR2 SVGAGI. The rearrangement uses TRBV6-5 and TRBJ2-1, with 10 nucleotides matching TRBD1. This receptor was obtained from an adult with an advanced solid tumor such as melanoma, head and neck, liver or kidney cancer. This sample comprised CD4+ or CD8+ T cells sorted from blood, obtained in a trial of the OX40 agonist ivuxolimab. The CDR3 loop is CASNTGTGANEQFF. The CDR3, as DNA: TGTGCCAGCAACACCGGGACAGGGGCAAATGAGCAGTTCTTC.